One and the same sample provided the 2 T cell receptor beta chains below, sequenced in a study of blood T cell repertoires in COVID-19. The method was immunoSEQ multiplex PCR; TCRdb's version includes in-frame clones alone and lacks a portion of them. Of 70,000 to 95,000 clones in the sample, roughly 87% were seen once. The sample comprised peripheral blood. These receptors originate from a middle-aged man with acute or convalescent COVID-19.

This sequence joins TRBV7-9 and TRBJ2-1; perhaps TRBD1 as D (6 bases). The CDR3 is made up of 14 amino acids. Per germline, CDR1 SEHNR and CDR2 FQNEAQ (reference sequence). V was pared by 4 bases and J by 10 bases, with 17 bases between. CDR3 residues: CASSSLQGLGEQFF. CDR3 sequence (DNA): TGTGCCAGCAGCTCGCTACAGGGTTTAGGGGAGCAGTTCTTC.

The chain's CDR3 is CASSPRGEGNQPQHF. The DNA of the CDR3 is TGTGCCAGCAGTCCCAGGGGTGAAGGCAATCAGCCCCAGCATTTT. V is TRBV6-2 or TRBV6-3 and J is TRBJ1-5; tentative D call: TRBD1 (6 bases). With 5 bases removed from V and 2 bases from J, the gap between germline ends came to 13 bases. Germline CDR1 MNHEY, CDR2 SVGEGT. The CDR3 runs 15 residues.